This is a list of T cell receptor beta chains from one sample in a study of CD8 T cells in Susac syndrome. TCRdb passed the immunoSEQ multiplex PCR reads through MiXCR, listing each CDR3 protein once. The sample has 75,000 to 95,000 distinct CDR3 sequences; more than 85% are singletons. Sequenced material: CD8+ T cells from PBMCs. These TCRs come from a human donor with multiple sclerosis. CDR3s include the opening cysteine and the closing phenylalanine or tryptophan. D genes are given only for firm matches.

>TRBV5-6|TRBJ2-2|.
CASSPNPGHSTGELFF
>TRBV5-1|TRBJ2-3|.
CASSPDNPTDTQYF
>TRBV12-3/TRBV12-4|TRBJ2-7|.
CASSFLGGEVYEQYF
>TRBV2|TRBJ2-1|TRBD2
CASITSSGGSYNEQFF
>TRBV5-1|TRBJ2-2|.
CASSLNPGGELFF
>TRBV2|TRBJ2-7|TRBD2
CASREGGREQYF
>TRBV2|TRBJ1-2|.
CARPRGPGYTF
>TRBV19|TRBJ1-1|.
CASSIGYPGNTEAFF
>TRBV4-1|TRBJ1-5|.
CASSPYGTENQPQHF
>TRBV25-1|TRBJ1-4|.
CASSVGEPTNEKLFF
>TRBV4-3|TRBJ2-7|TRBD2
CASSQGEGEQYF
>TRBV20-1|TRBJ2-7|.
CSARGRDVPSYEQYF
>TRBV7-8|TRBJ2-1|.
CASSLAGGGIEQFF
>TRBV12-3/TRBV12-4|TRBJ2-3|.
CASSPPGADTQYF
>TRBV12-3/TRBV12-4|TRBJ1-2|.
CASSPGWGYGYTF
>TRBV9|TRBJ2-1|.
CVSSVKGDMIYNEQFF
>TRBV12-3/TRBV12-4|TRBJ2-5|TRBD1
CASSLDRGQETQYF
>TRBV29-1|TRBJ2-4|.
CSVEVGQQNIQYF
>TRBV20-1|TRBJ2-7|.
CSARRYRSSYEQYF
>TRBV7-3|TRBJ2-6|.
CASSAIIGDLSGANVLTF
>TRBV6-5|TRBJ2-3|TRBD2
CASSFGGARPDTQYF
>TRBV2|TRBJ1-4|.
CASRAMGGTNEKLFF
>TRBV7-6|TRBJ2-3|.
CASSSLSGDTQYF
>TRBV28|TRBJ2-4|.
CASSRTQEKNIQYF
>TRBV30|TRBJ2-1|TRBD2
CAWSIAGGGYNEQFF
>TRBV7-9|TRBJ2-3|.
CASSYAGATDTQYF
>TRBV29-1|TRBJ2-7|.
CSVELGRAYGQYF
>TRBV11-2|TRBJ2-5|TRBD1
CASSFWDREGRETQYF
>TRBV27|TRBJ1-6|.
CASRSITSPLHF
>TRBV6-4|TRBJ1-1|.
CASSESVQNTEAFF
>TRBV19|TRBJ1-5|TRBD1
CARVRQGGQPQHF
>TRBV4-3|TRBJ1-1|.
CASSQRQRGPDERGTEAFF
>TRBV2|TRBJ1-1|.
CASAVPPTEAFF
>TRBV3-1|TRBJ2-7|TRBD1
CASSHSGTGSYEQYF
>TRBV30|TRBJ2-1|.
CAWSSGPTVYNEQFF
>TRBV30|TRBJ1-5|TRBD1
CAWSPGQGNQPQHF
>TRBV13|TRBJ2-3|TRBD2
CASSPRSLAGYTDTQYF
>TRBV7-3|TRBJ2-3|TRBD2
CASSQGSGGPTDTQYF
>TRBV28|TRBJ2-7|.
CASSPISATVSLYEQYF
>TRBV9|TRBJ2-3|.
CASSVEGGKNTQYF
>TRBV5-4|TRBJ2-2|.
CASSLGQGNTGELFF
>TRBV7-7|TRBJ2-1|TRBD2
CASSYSGAPYNEQFF
>TRBV27|TRBJ2-7|.
CASRQASSYEQYF
>TRBV25-1|TRBJ1-2|.
CASSDAVHPGLAGYTF
>TRBV29-1|TRBJ2-2|TRBD2
CSVERGTRNTGELFF
>TRBV7-9|TRBJ2-2|.
CASLAGTGELFF
>TRBV5-5|TRBJ2-7|.
CASRTGQAGPPSYEQYF